Below, one T cell receptor (beta chain) is given with its context. Its antigen is still unknown. CDR1 SGHAT and CDR2 FQNNGV come from the germline V gene. The CDR3 covers 12 residues. Deletions cut 2 bases from V and 6 bases from J, with 6 bases between. Tumor samples were taken before definitive surgery or chemotherapy. Method: immunoSEQ multiplex PCR; TCRdb's copy keeps in-frame clones and lacks some. Of approximately 40,000 clones in the sample, about four fifths were seen once. This sample is part of a study of high-grade serous ovarian cancer treatment subgroups. Study summary: Each sample yielded on average about 7,000 unique TCR beta rearrangements from 14,000 or so reads. Study results and caveats: Clonal relatedness tracked neoantigen level, and by trend copy number and mutation load.

The V call is TRBV11-2, the J call TRBJ2-3; D gene unclear. Material: tumor tissue. This receptor was obtained from a human donor with high-grade serous ovarian cancer. The CDR3 DNA reads as TGTGCCAGCAGCTTACAGCTCGATACGCAGTATTTT. It specifies CASSLQLDTQYF.